These 30 T cell receptor beta chains originate from one sample sequenced in a study of blood T cell repertoires in COVID-19. The method was immunoSEQ multiplex PCR; TCRdb's version includes in-frame clones alone and lacks a portion of them. The sample holds roughly 500,000 clones; roughly 88% are singletons and the top ten take approximately 1.8%. Sequencing used PBMCs or T cells enriched from blood (not recorded which). All receptors come from a woman in her thirties or forties who had recovered from COVID-19.

V is TRBV5-1 and J is TRBJ2-5, with D possibly TRBD2 on 6 matching bases. Trimming stripped 4 bases from V and 3 bases from J, with 16 bases between. CDR3 length: 15 residues. In germline, CDR1 is SGHRS, CDR2 YFSETQ. For the CDR3, the DNA is TGCGCCAGCAGCATTTGGGGCGGGACGGAAGAGACCCAGTACTTC. Amino acids: CASSIWGGTEETQYF.

The V and J genes are TRBV21-1 and TRBJ2-2; the table's D gene call, TRBD2, was not cross checked with the DNA. TRBV21-1 is assigned pseudogene status. CDR3 length: 14 residues. CDR3 coding DNA: TGTGCCAGCAGCAAAGGAGGGTCATCCGGGGAGCTGTTTTTT. As protein: CASSKGGSSGELFF.

V usage is TRBV11-1 and J usage is TRBJ1-1; D is unresolved. The V and J ends lost 5 bases and 7 bases respectively, with 14 bases between them. There are 13 residues in the CDR3. The germline V gene encodes CDR1 SGHAT and CDR2 FQDESV (reference sequence). Here the CDR3 reads CASSRTGINEAFF. CDR3 nucleotide sequence: TGTGCCAGCAGCCGAACCGGGATAAATGAAGCTTTCTTT.

The V and J genes are TRBV7-7 and TRBJ2-2; 10 positions match TRBD2. Per germline, CDR1 SSHAT and CDR2 FNYEAQ (reference sequence). This CDR3 comprises 16 residues. V trimming: 1 base; J trimming: 6 bases; junction bases outside the gene matches: 5. CDR3 sequence reads: CASSLGASGSAGELFF. CDR3 nucleotide sequence: TGTGCCAGCAGCTTAGGGGCTAGCGGGAGTGCCGGGGAGCTGTTTTTT. The full variable domain, its missing parts supplied by reference TRBV7-7 and TRBJ2-2, is GAGVSQSPRYKVTKRGQDVTLRCDPISSHATLYWYQQALGQGPEFLTYFNYEAQPDKSGLPSDRFSAERPEGSISTLTIQRTEQRDSAMYRCASSLGASGSAGELFFGEGSRLTVL.

V and J are TRBV14 and TRBJ1-1; 7 bases map to TRBD1. Per the germline V gene, CDR1 is SGHDN and CDR2 is FVKESK. After removal of 9 bases from V and 2 bases from J, the junction contained 6 bases not matched to a gene. CDR3 size: 13 residues. CDR3 in amino acids: CASSGGGNTEAFF. The CDR3 bases are TGTGCCAGTTCAGGAGGGGGCAACACTGAAGCTTTCTTT. Full variable domain (missing parts from reference TRBV14 and TRBJ1-1): EAGVTQFPSHSVIEKGQTVTLRCDPISGHDNLYWYRRVMGKEIKFLLHFVKESKQDESGMPNNRFLAERTGGTYSTLKVQPAELEDSGVYFCASSGGGNTEAFFGQGTRLTVV.

The chain combines TRBV7-2 with TRBJ2-5; 9 bases fit TRBD2. The trim removed 2 bases at V and 5 bases at J, leaving 6 bases unmatched. This CDR3 has 15 residues. CDR1 is SGHTA and CDR2 is FQGNSA in the germline V gene. The CDR3 bases are TGTGCCAGCAGCTTACAGACTAGCGGTGGGGAGACCCAGTACTTC. This codes for CASSLQTSGGETQYF.

J is TRBJ2-1 and V is TRBV5-4; D possibly corresponds to TRBD2 (6 bases). The length of the CDR3 is 15 residues. Germline V gene data show CDR1 as SGHNT and CDR2 as YYREEE (reference sequence). Trimming removed 0 bases from V and 3 bases from J, with 10 bases in between. CDR3 nucleotides: TGTGCCAGCAGCTTGGGGGGGGAGAACTACAATGAGCAGTTCTTC. It specifies CASSLGGENYNEQFF.

CDR3 region: CASSYRGQGNYGYTF. The DNA for the CDR3 is TGTGCCAGCAGTTACAGAGGACAGGGAAACTATGGCTACACCTTC. The V call is TRBV6-5, the J call TRBJ1-2, with 8 bases matching TRBD1. Trimming removed 2 bases from V and 2 bases from J; junction bases left unmatched: 4. Germline V gene sequence: CDR1 MNHEY, CDR2 SVGAGI. This CDR3 has 15 residues.

The CDR3 loop reads CASSLGRGRADTQYF. The CDR3 nucleotides read TGTGCCAGCAGCTTAGGCAGGGGGCGCGCAGATACGCAGTATTTT. The chain carries TRBV7-2 and TRBJ2-3; 8 bases align to TRBD1. Per the germline V gene, CDR1 is SGHTA and CDR2 is FQGNSA. J lost 4 bases, V lost 1 base, and 4 bases had no gene match. The CDR3 is 15 amino acids.

This clone has a single count. Since a much larger clone is just one base distant, this may be a read error. The chain recombines TRBV13 with TRBJ1-6; D may be TRBD1 (6 bases). From germline, CDR1 is PRHDT and CDR2 FYEKMQ (reference sequence). Trimming stripped 4 bases from V and 5 bases from J, with 9 bases between. The CDR3 is made up of 14 amino acids. CDR3 DNA: TGTGCCAGCAGCTCCGGACAGAATAATTCACCCCTCCACTTT. As protein: CASSSGQNNSPLHF.

The V gene is TRBV12-3 or TRBV12-4, the J gene TRBJ1-1; D possibly corresponds to TRBD1 (5 bases). Between the trimmed V and J ends, which lost 10 bases and 4 bases, there was a span of 16 bases. CDR3 length: 13 amino acids. The CDR3 region has the DNA TGTGCCACCCGACAGACGATGCGCACTGAAGCTTTCTTT. Amino acid sequence: CATRQTMRTEAFF.

V is TRBV11-2 and J is TRBJ2-7; tentative D call: TRBD2 (6 bases). The length of the CDR3 is 14 residues. V was pared by 3 bases and J by 6 bases, with 15 bases between. Germline CDR1 reads SGHAT; CDR2 reads FQNNGV. In nucleotides, the CDR3 is TGTGCCAGCAGCTTGCCGGGACTGGGGGTCGAGCAGTACTTC. This gives the protein CASSLPGLGVEQYF.

This sequence joins TRBV19 and TRBJ2-1; 10 bases line up with TRBD1. Trimming at V came to 7 bases and at J to 5 bases, leaving 14 bases not matched to a gene. Germline CDR1 and CDR2: LNHDA and SQIVND (reference sequence). This CDR3 spans 17 amino acids. This chain's CDR3 is CASTPGTGAPRDNEQFF. The CDR3 nucleotides are TGTGCCAGTACCCCGGGGACAGGGGCCCCTAGGGACAATGAGCAGTTCTTC.

The chain carries TRBV14 and TRBJ1-2, with D tentatively TRBD1 (5 bases). This CDR3 has 15 residues. Trimming shortened V by 0 bases and J by 3 bases, and 11 bases separated the two germline ends. Germline CDR1 is SGHDN and CDR2 is FVKESK. The CDR3 nucleotides read TGTGCCAGCAGCCAAGAAGGTGGGGCGGACTATGGCTACACCTTC. Translating it yields CASSQEGGADYGYTF.

The gene calls are TRBV6-2 or TRBV6-3 and TRBJ2-5, with 9 positions matching TRBD2. This CDR3 has 15 amino acids. Germline CDR1 MNHEY, CDR2 SVGEGT. Trimming removed 5 bases from V and 1 base from J; junction bases left unmatched: 5. For the CDR3, the DNA is TGTGCCAGCAGTGCCATAGCGGGAGCCCAAGAGACCCAGTACTTC. Translated, it gives CASSAIAGAQETQYF.

V is TRBV5-1 and J is TRBJ2-1, with 13 bases matching TRBD2. J gave up 7 bases and V 7 bases, and 8 bases lay outside the gene matches. Germline assignment: CDR1 SGHRS and CDR2 YFSETQ. The CDR3 is 15 amino acids. The CDR3 here is CASLSLGLAGNEQFF. The CDR3 bases are TGCGCCAGCCTTAGCCTGGGACTAGCGGGGAATGAGCAGTTCTTC.

This chain connects TRBV29-1 to TRBJ1-3; 9 bases map to TRBD1. The CDR3 contains 14 residues. The V gene end was trimmed by 2 bases and the J gene end by 6 bases; junction bases not matched to a gene: 5. Germline CDR1 reads SQVTM; CDR2 reads ANQGSEA. The DNA of the CDR3 is TGCAGCGTTGAAAGGGACAGGGCTGCAAACACCATATATTTT. As protein: CSVERDRAANTIYF. Drawing the rest from reference TRBV29-1 and TRBJ1-3, the complete variable domain is SAVISQKPSRDICQRGTSLTIQCQVDSQVTMMFWYRQQPGQSLTLIATANQGSEATYESGFVIDKFPISRPNLTFSTLTVSNMSPEDSSIYLCSVERDRAANTIYFGEGSWLTVV.

V is TRBV11-3 and J is TRBJ1-1; D might be TRBD1 (6 bases). Germline V gene sequence: CDR1 SGHNT, CDR2 YENEEA. This CDR3 has 11 residues. V was clipped by 5 bases and J by 11 bases, with 12 bases between them. CDR3 nucleotides: TGTGCCAGCAGCGCCGGGACAAGCGCTTTCTTT. As protein: CASSAGTSAFF.

The chain combines TRBV5-1 with TRBJ2-3; TRBD2 matches 12 bases. The CDR3 runs 16 residues. After removal of 1 base from V and 6 bases from J, the junction contained 6 bases not matched to a gene. From germline, CDR1 is SGHRS and CDR2 YFSETQ. The CDR3, as DNA: TGCGCCAGCAGCTTGCAAGGACTAGCGGGGAAGGATACGCAGTATTTT. This codes for CASSLQGLAGKDTQYF.

The rearrangement links TRBV5-5 to TRBJ1-5; D ambiguous. Germline V gene lookup returns CDR1 SGHKS and CDR2 YYEKEE (reference sequence). The V and J ends lost 0 bases and 0 bases respectively, with 13 bases between them. The CDR3 length is 17 residues. The DNA for the CDR3 is TGTGCCAGCAGCTTGGAATGGGCGGGGTATAGCAATCAGCCCCAGCATTTT. Protein sequence: CASSLEWAGYSNQPQHF.

The chain recombines TRBV7-8 with TRBJ1-5; 7 nucleotides match TRBD1. Germline loops: CDR1 SGHVS, CDR2 FQNEAQ. The V gene end was trimmed by 5 bases and the J gene end by 5 bases; junction bases not matched to a gene: 9. This CDR3 is 15 amino acids long. CDR3 nucleotides: TGTGCCAGCAGCCCCCAGACAGGGCAAGATCAGCCCCAGCATTTT. This sequence encodes CASSPQTGQDQPQHF.

The gene calls are TRBV3-1 (or the pseudogene TRBV3-2) and TRBJ2-2; 11 nucleotides match TRBD2. V gave up 2 bases and J gave up 3 bases; unmatched junction bases: 2. This CDR3 comprises 16 residues. Germline loops: CDR1 LGHDT, CDR2 YNNKEL (reference sequence). The CDR3 nucleotides read TGTGCCAGCAGCCAAACTAGCGGGAGATACACCGGGGAGCTGTTTTTT. Translated, it gives CASSQTSGRYTGELFF.

The chain links TRBV10-2 to TRBJ2-1, with D possibly being TRBD2 (6 bases). This CDR3 comprises 15 residues. The V gene's germline CDR1 is WSHSY and CDR2 SAAADI. Trimming shortened V by 6 bases and J by 7 bases, and 19 bases separated the two germline ends. CDR3 nucleotide sequence: TGCGCCAGCAGGGCAACGGGAGCGGCCGTAAATGAGCAGTTCTTC. Translated: CASRATGAAVNEQFF.

The chain has TRBV3-1 (or the pseudogene TRBV3-2) and TRBJ1-2; weak D call: TRBD1 (5 bases). The CDR3 length is 11 residues. Per the germline V gene, CDR1 is LGHDT and CDR2 is YNNKEL (reference sequence). Trimming stripped 4 bases from V and 6 bases from J, with 6 bases between. The CDR3 sequence: CASSRGDGYTF. The CDR3 region has the DNA TGTGCCAGCAGCCGGGGGGATGGCTACACCTTC.

This clone has only one observation. The V call is TRBV27, the J call TRBJ2-1, with 7 nucleotides matching TRBD2. This CDR3 spans 15 amino acids. V shed 2 bases and J 5 bases; nucleotides not matched to a gene: 6. The germline V gene encodes CDR1 MNHEY and CDR2 SMNVEV (reference sequence). CDR3 DNA sequence: TGTGCCAGCAGTTTAGCGGGAGTTGTCCACAATGAGCAGTTCTTC. It is translated as CASSLAGVVHNEQFF.

The chain joins TRBV6-5 to TRBJ1-5; possibly TRBD1 for D (6 bases). Germline CDR1 MNHEY, CDR2 SVGAGI. V was cut by 4 bases and J by 1 base, with 14 bases left in between. CDR3 size: 16 residues. The CDR3 loop reads CASSLTGDLSNQPQHF. The CDR3, as DNA: TGTGCCAGCAGTTTGACAGGAGATCTAAGCAATCAGCCCCAGCATTTT.

The chain carries TRBV25-1 and TRBJ1-6; a weak D match, TRBD1 (5 bases). The germline CDR1 and CDR2 sequences are MGHDK and SYGVNS. The CDR3 has 14 residues. Between the trimmed V and J ends, which lost 3 bases and 3 bases, there was a span of 6 bases. As DNA, the CDR3 is TGTGCCAGCAGTGAGGGACTCTATAATTCACCCCTCCACTTT. This gives the protein CASSEGLYNSPLHF.

The rearrangement uses TRBV7-2 and TRBJ2-5, with 8 bases identical to TRBD2. This CDR3 is built from 13 residues. V gave up 8 bases and J gave up 5 bases; unmatched junction bases: 7. Per germline, CDR1 SGHTA and CDR2 FQGNSA. The CDR3 sequence: CASHSGSGETQYF. The CDR3 DNA reads TGTGCCAGCCACAGCGGGAGTGGCGAGACCCAGTACTTC.

This clone was found once. The junction departs from the called germline gene at one end, perhaps through a read error. The chain couples TRBV19 to TRBJ2-1, with D maybe TRBD2 (7 bases). This CDR3 contains 14 residues. Germline V gene data show CDR1 as LNHDA and CDR2 as SQIVND (reference sequence). DNA for the CDR3: TGTGCCAGTAGTATCCCCGGGACTACCAAATACAGGGTCTTC. It encodes CASSIPGTTKYRVF.

This chain joins TRBV30 and TRBJ1-3; 8 bases line up with TRBD1. Per the germline V gene, CDR1 is GTSNPN and CDR2 is SVGIG (reference sequence). The CDR3 loop spans 16 amino acids. Here the CDR3 DNA reads TGTGCGGGCGACAGGGGTCACCTCGGTTTAGGGAACACCATATATTTT. This sequence encodes CAGDRGHLGLGNTIYF.